Listed below are T cell receptor beta chains from one sample, sequenced in a study of blood T cells in healthy people across ages. TCRdb called the 5' RACE reads again in MiXCR, with one record for every CDR3 protein. The data hold roughly 1,500,000 distinct CDR3 sequences, with about 43% observed a single time. Sequences were obtained from blood. The source is a woman between 18 and 30 years old in good health. The CDR3 runs from the conserved cysteine through the conserved F or W. D genes are given only for firm matches. Rows may omit the clone size; those that give it use once, few, many or a size class.

TRBJ2-3 13 few - TRBV20-1 CSAGKALTDTQYF TGCAGTGCAGGGAAGGCCCTCACAGATACGCAGTATTTT
TRBJ1-6 11 - - TRBV12-3/TRBV12-4 CASSLGAPLHF TGTGCCAGCAGTTTAGGAGCACCCCTCCACTTT
TRBJ1-2 13 - - TRBV7-9 CASSIGRDGGYTF TGTGCCAGCAGCATAGGACGGGATGGGGGCTACACCTTC
TRBJ2-5 12 - - TRBV15 CATSRYQETQYF TGTGCCACCAGCAGGTACCAAGAGACCCAGTACTTC
TRBJ2-7 14 - - TRBV6-5 CASSYSWLAYEQYF TGTGCCAGCAGTTACTCGTGGCTAGCCTACGAGCAGTACTTC
TRBJ1-4 12 - - TRBV12-3/TRBV12-4 CASSLQGWWLFF TGTGCCAGCAGTCTCCAGGGCTGGTGGCTGTTTTTT
TRBJ2-7 16 - - TRBV7-6 CASSLGTPTSNYEQYF TGTGCCAGCAGCTTAGGGACTCCCACTTCTAACTACGAGCAGTACTTC
TRBJ1-1 18 - - TRBV14 CASSQDTWGTWTNTEAFF TGTGCCAGCAGCCAAGATACGTGGGGGACATGGACTAACACTGAAGCTTTCTTT
TRBJ1-1 14 - - TRBV3-1 CASSQGWTRTEAFF TGTGCCAGCAGCCAAGGGTGGACGAGGACTGAAGCTTTCTTT
TRBJ1-6 17 - - TRBV6-5 CASSSHPAGQSGWPLHF TGTGCCAGCAGTTCTCACCCTGCAGGACAGTCCGGGTGGCCCCTCCACTTT
TRBJ2-3 14 - - TRBV20-1 CSVRGLLGTDTQYF TGCAGTGTGAGAGGACTCCTTGGCACAGATACGCAGTATTTT
TRBJ2-1 16 - TRBD2 TRBV7-3 CASSLILASGLDEQFF TGTGCCAGCAGCTTAATATTGGCTAGCGGACTTGACGAGCAGTTCTTC
TRBJ1-2 15 - TRBD1 TRBV10-3 CAISGGTGIGDGYTF TGTGCCATCAGTGGTGGGACAGGGATTGGAGATGGCTACACCTTC
TRBJ2-7 15 - - TRBV2 CASSEIRGSSYEQYF TGTGCCAGCAGTGAGATTCGGGGAAGCTCCTACGAGCAGTACTTC
TRBJ2-7 15 - TRBD1 TRBV7-8 CASSLEDRFSYEQYF TGTGCCAGCAGCTTAGAGGACAGGTTCTCCTACGAGCAGTACTTC
TRBJ2-3 18 - TRBD1 TRBV11-2 CASSFTKLGTGGTDTQYF TGTGCCAGCAGCTTTACTAAATTGGGGACAGGGGGGACAGATACGCAGTATTTT
TRBJ2-5 17 - TRBD1 TRBV24-1 CATSDPGQGEDQGTQYF TGTGCCACCAGTGACCCTGGACAGGGGGAAGACCAAGGGACCCAGTACTTC
TRBJ2-3 15 - TRBD2 TRBV6-5 CASSTSRGVTDTQYF TGTGCCAGCAGTACCTCTCGGGGGGTCACAGATACGCAGTATTTT
TRBJ2-1 13 few - TRBV7-3 CASSFTPDGEQFF TGTGCCAGCAGCTTCACCCCGGACGGGGAGCAGTTCTTC
TRBJ2-1 13 - TRBD2 TRBV6-1 CASRGGLAHEQFF TGTGCCAGCAGGGGAGGGCTAGCGCACGAGCAGTTCTTC
TRBJ2-3 14 few - TRBV2 CASSGGPDTDTQYF TGTGCCAGCAGTGGAGGACCGGACACAGATACGCAGTATTTT
TRBJ2-1 14 - TRBD2 TRBV12-3/TRBV12-4 CASTLKGGYGEQFF TGTGCCAGCACCCTTAAGGGAGGGTATGGTGAGCAGTTCTTC
TRBJ2-7 19 few - TRBV6-5 CASSYLEGSGGEARYEQYF TGTGCCAGCAGTTACCTAGAAGGGTCAGGCGGGGAGGCTCGCTACGAGCAGTACTTC
TRBJ1-2 13 - - TRBV3-1 CASSQVGERGYTF TGTGCCAGCAGCCAAGTCGGTGAGAGGGGCTACACCTTC